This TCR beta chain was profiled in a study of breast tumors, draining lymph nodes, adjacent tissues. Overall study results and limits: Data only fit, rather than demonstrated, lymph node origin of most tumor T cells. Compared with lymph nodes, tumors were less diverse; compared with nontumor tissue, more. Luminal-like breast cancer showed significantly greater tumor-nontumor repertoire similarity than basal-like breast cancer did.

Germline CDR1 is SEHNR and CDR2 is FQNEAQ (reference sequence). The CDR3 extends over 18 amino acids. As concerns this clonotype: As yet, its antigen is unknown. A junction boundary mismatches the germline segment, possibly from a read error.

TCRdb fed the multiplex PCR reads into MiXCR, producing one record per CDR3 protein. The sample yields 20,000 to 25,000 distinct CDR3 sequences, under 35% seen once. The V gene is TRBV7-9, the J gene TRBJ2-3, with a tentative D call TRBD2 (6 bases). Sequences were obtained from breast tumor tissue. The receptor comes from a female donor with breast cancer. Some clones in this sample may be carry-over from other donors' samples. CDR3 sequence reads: CASSLATLAAASTDTQYF. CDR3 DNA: TGCGCCAGCAGCTTAGCAACTTTAGCGGCCGCTAGCACAGATACGCAGTATTTT.